Listed below are T cell receptor beta chains from one sample, sequenced in a study of blood T cell repertoires in COVID-19. Some clones are missing from TCRdb's copy, which holds only in-frame ones; the method was immunoSEQ multiplex PCR. Seen here are approximately 300,000 clones, about 90% observed once, and the top ten hold 2.2%. Sequencing used peripheral blood. These receptor sequences come from a woman in her fifties or sixties who had recovered from COVID-19. Both conserved end residues are part of each CDR3.

j_call	v_call	cdr3_length	cdr3_aa
TRBJ2-7	TRBV5-1	14	CASSSGSSSYEQYF
TRBJ1-2	TRBV5-6	15	CASSLLRAGNYGYTF
TRBJ2-1	TRBV29-1	15	CSVEGGTGDANEQFF
TRBJ2-3	TRBV28	16	CASTGISGASTDTQYF
TRBJ1-2	TRBV10-3	13	CAISEVEGIGYTF
TRBJ1-1	TRBV21-1	15	CASSTSQGMNTEAFF
TRBJ1-1	TRBV9	13	CASSVAGVAEAFF
TRBJ1-2	TRBV3-1/TRBV3-2	14	CASSPTRRANGYTF
TRBJ1-1	TRBV7-2	14	CASSSDRANTEAFF
TRBJ2-1	TRBV19	15	CASTPLAGTYNEQFF
TRBJ1-1	TRBV18	15	CASSRTGGADTEAFF
TRBJ1-1	TRBV4-2	15	CASRTGSSGWTEAFF
TRBJ1-1	TRBV12-2	13	CASRPIGSGEAFF
TRBJ1-2	TRBV5-1	12	CASAPGDYGYTF
TRBJ2-3	TRBV3-1/TRBV3-2	15	CASSRQGRGTDTQYF
TRBJ1-5	TRBV7-8	21	CASSLAVGTGSGPNSNQPQHF
TRBJ1-5	TRBV7-2	14	CASSSDSSNQPQHF
TRBJ1-1	TRBV5-4	12	CASSERQREAFF